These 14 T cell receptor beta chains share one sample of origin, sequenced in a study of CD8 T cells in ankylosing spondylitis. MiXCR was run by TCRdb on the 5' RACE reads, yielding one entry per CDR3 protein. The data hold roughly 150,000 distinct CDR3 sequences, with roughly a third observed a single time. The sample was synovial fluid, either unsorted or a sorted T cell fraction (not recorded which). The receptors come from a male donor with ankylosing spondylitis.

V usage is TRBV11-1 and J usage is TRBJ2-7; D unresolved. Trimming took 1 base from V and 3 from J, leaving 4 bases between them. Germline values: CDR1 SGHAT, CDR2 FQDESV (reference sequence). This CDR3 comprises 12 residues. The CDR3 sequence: CASSLELYEQYF. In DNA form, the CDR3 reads TGTGCCAGCAGCTTAGAGCTCTACGAGCAGTACTTC. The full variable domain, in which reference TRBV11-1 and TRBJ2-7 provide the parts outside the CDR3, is EAEVAQSPRYKITEKSQAVAFWCDPISGHATLYWYRQILGQGPELLVQFQDESVVDDSQLPKDRFSAERLKGVDSTLKIQPAELGDSAMYLCASSLELYEQYFGPGTRLTVT.

The CDR3 nucleotides read TGCAGTGCATCAACAGCTAACTATGGCTACACCTTC. The encoded protein is CSASTANYGYTF. This rearrangement joins TRBV20-1 to TRBJ1-2; no clear D. V was shortened by 6 bases and J by 0 bases, with 8 bases between the two germline ends. Germline V gene data show CDR1 as DFQATT and CDR2 as SNEGSKA (reference sequence). CDR3 length: 12 amino acids.

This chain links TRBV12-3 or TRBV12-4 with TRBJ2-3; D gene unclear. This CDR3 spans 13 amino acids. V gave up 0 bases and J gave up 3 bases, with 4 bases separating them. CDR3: CASSLAETDTQYF. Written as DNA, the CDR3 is TGTGCCAGCAGTTTAGCCGAGACAGATACGCAGTATTTT.

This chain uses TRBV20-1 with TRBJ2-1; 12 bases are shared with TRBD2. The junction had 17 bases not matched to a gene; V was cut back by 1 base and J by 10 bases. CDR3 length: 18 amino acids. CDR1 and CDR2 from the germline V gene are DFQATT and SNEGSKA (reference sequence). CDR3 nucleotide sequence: TGCAGTGCTAGAGCCCTGACTAGCGGGAGTAAAAAAAGCGACGAGCAGTTCTTC. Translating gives CSARALTSGSKKSDEQFF.

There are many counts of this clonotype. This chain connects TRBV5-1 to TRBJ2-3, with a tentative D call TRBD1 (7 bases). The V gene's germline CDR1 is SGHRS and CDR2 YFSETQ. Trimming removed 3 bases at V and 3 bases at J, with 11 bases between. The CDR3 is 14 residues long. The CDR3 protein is CASSSQGRTDTQYF. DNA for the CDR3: TGCGCCAGCAGCTCACAGGGGAGGACAGATACGCAGTATTTT.

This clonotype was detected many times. DNA for the CDR3: TGTGCCAGCAGTTTAAATAGCGGGGGCACAGATACGCAGTATTTT. This translates into CASSLNSGGTDTQYF. This rearrangement joins TRBV12-3 or TRBV12-4 to TRBJ2-3; 8 nucleotides agree with TRBD2. J gave up 1 base and V 2 bases, and 2 bases lay outside the gene matches. The CDR3 spans 15 residues.

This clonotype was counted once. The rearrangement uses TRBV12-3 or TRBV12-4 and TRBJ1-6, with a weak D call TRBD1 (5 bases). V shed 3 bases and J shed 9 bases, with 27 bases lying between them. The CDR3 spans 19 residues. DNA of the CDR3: TGTGCCAGCAGTTTCGGGCCGGGATCTGACAGCCGCGGGGGTTCACCCCTCCACTTT. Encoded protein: CASSFGPGSDSRGGSPLHF.

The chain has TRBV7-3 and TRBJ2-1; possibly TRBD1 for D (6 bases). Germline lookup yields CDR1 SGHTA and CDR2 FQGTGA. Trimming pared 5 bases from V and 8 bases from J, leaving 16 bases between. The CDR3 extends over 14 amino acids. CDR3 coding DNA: TGTGCCAGCAGCCCCAGGGACAAACCTTATGAGCAGTTCTTC. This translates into CASSPRDKPYEQFF.

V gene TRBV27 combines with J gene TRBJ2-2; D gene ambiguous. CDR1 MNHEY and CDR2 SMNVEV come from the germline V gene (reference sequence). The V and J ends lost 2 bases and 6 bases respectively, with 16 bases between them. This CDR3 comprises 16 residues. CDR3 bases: TGTGCCAGCAGTTTAACGGGTCCCTACGGCCCCGGGGAGCTGTTTTTT. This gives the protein CASSLTGPYGPGELFF.

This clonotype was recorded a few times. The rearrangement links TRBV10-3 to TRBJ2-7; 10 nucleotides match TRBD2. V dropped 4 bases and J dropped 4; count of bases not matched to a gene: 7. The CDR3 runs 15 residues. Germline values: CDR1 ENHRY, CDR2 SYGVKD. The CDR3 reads CAISGLSSGRYEQYF. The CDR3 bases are TGTGCCATCAGTGGCCTTAGTAGCGGGAGGTACGAGCAGTACTTC.

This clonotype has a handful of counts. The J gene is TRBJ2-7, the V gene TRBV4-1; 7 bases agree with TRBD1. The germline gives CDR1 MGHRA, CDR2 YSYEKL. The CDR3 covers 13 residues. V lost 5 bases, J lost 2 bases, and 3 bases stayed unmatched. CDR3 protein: CASSYDRAYEQYF. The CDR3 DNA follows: TGCGCCAGCAGCTACGACAGGGCCTACGAGCAGTACTTC.

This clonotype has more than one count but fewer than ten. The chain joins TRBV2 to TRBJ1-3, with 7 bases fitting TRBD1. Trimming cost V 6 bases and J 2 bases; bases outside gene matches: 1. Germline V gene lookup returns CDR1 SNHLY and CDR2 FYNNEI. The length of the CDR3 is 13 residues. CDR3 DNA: TGTGCCAGCAGGGACAGGCCTGGAAACACCATATATTTT. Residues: CASRDRPGNTIYF.

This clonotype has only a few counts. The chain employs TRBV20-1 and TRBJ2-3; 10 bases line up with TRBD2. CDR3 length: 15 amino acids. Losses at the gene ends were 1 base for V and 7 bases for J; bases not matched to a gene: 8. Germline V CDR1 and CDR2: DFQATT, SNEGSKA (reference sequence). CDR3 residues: CSARGGLAGANTQYF. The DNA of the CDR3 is TGCAGTGCTAGAGGTGGGCTAGCGGGGGCCAATACGCAGTATTTT.

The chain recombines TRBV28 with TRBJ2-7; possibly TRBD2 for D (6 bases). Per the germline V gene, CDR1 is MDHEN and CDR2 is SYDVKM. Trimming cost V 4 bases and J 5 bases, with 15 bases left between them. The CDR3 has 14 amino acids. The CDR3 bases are TGTGCCAGCAGTTCAACCGGGACTCTCCACGAGCAGTACTTC. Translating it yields CASSSTGTLHEQYF.